This T cell receptor beta chain was found in a study of response to subunit inactivated influenza vaccine. Whole-study findings and limits: After each seasonal influenza vaccination, few new T cells are recruited, the authors suggested.

Using its own MiXCR run on the RT-PCR reads, TCRdb lists one record per CDR3 protein. The data show 450,000 to 700,000 distinct CDR3 sequences, around 15% seen once. Germline assignment: CDR1 SEHNR and CDR2 FQNEAQ (reference sequence). The CDR3 sequence is 15 residues long. Trimming cost V 5 bases and J 4 bases, with 14 bases left between them. As concerns this clonotype: The antigen remains undetermined.

Sequencing used PBMCs from blood, obtained roughly 13 days after vaccination. This sequence originates from a man over 45 who received an inactivated influenza vaccine. The rearrangement joins TRBV7-9 to TRBJ1-4; weak D call: TRBD1 (5 bases). The CDR3: CASSPDGGSNEKLFF. As DNA, the CDR3 is TGTGCCAGCAGCCCAGACGGGGGGAGTAATGAAAAACTGTTTTTT.